The source of this TCR beta chain is a study of cytomegalovirus exposure and HLA in healthy donors. Between the trimmed V and J ends, which lost 3 bases and 4 bases, there was a span of 25 bases. Germline V gene lookup returns CDR1 SGHTA and CDR2 FQGTGA. The CDR3 sequence is 19 residues long. 13 Jbeta primers and 60 Vbeta primers were used for the PCR. TCRdb keeps only in-frame clones here, not all; method: immunoSEQ multiplex PCR. This sample has 60,000 to 70,000 clones, with roughly 80% found just once. The source of this sequence is a woman aged 40 to 49 in good health and CMV-seropositive. The specimen sequenced was PBMCs. The V gene is TRBV7-3, the J gene TRBJ1-5; no definite D call. The CDR3 bases are TGTGCCAGCAGCTTTGGCGGCCCTCCCAACCGTCTACGTAATCAGCCCCAGCATTTT. Translated: CASSFGGPPNRLRNQPQHF.